These 27 T cell receptor beta chains were all obtained from the same sample, sequenced in a study of blood T cell repertoires in COVID-19. The protocol was immunoSEQ multiplex PCR, while the TCRdb copy is restricted to in-frame clones and leaves out a portion. The sample lists 150,000 to 200,000 clones, around nine tenths occurring once. The sequencing sample was made of peripheral blood. Receptors were obtained from a man between 65 and 80 years old with acute or convalescent COVID-19.

The chain employs TRBV7-8 and TRBJ1-4; tentative D call: TRBD1 (6 bases). V was clipped by 3 bases and J by 8 bases, with 28 bases between them. The CDR3 consists of 19 residues. CDR1 and CDR2 from the germline V gene are SGHVS and FQNEAQ. CDR3 in amino acids: CASSLNIYFGGADREKLFF. In DNA, the CDR3 is TGTGCCAGCAGCTTGAATATATATTTCGGGGGGGCTGATCGAGAAAAACTGTTTTTT.

V and J are TRBV7-8 and TRBJ2-3, with D tentatively TRBD1 (6 bases). CDR3 length equals 15 residues. V shed 5 bases and J shed 6 bases, with 18 bases lying between them. The V gene's germline CDR1 is SGHVS and CDR2 FQNEAQ. The CDR3 loop is CASSRGQPSVDTQYF. For the CDR3, the DNA is TGTGCCAGCAGCCGAGGACAGCCCTCGGTTGATACGCAGTATTTT.

This clone was detected once. The V gene is TRBV7-2, the J gene TRBJ2-5, with 10 bases that match TRBD2. V shed 10 bases and J 1 base; nucleotides not matched to a gene: 3. The CDR3 runs to 13 residues. Germline CDR1 SGHTA, CDR2 FQGNSA. In DNA, the CDR3 is TGTGCCACCAAGCGGGGGGGCCAAGAGACCCAGTACTTC. Its protein is CATKRGGQETQYF.

This clone was seen a few times. The J gene is TRBJ1-5, the V gene TRBV6-5; D unresolved. The V gene lost 5 bases and the J gene lost 6 bases, with 11 bases spanning the gap. This CDR3 is 13 amino acids long. Per germline, CDR1 MNHEY and CDR2 SVGAGI. The CDR3 loop reads CASSRSPGQPQHF. The CDR3 DNA is TGTGCCAGCAGTCGGTCCCCTGGTCAGCCCCAGCATTTT.

CDR3 region: CASSSAGSGPPYEQYF. In DNA, the CDR3 is TGTGCCAGCAGTTCAGCGGGTAGCGGCCCACCCTACGAGCAGTACTTC. The V and J genes are TRBV28 and TRBJ2-7, with D possibly matching TRBD2 (6 bases). This CDR3 is built from 16 residues. Trimming removed 4 bases at V and 2 bases at J, with 18 bases between. The germline gives CDR1 MDHEN, CDR2 SYDVKM. Full variable domain (remainder filled in from reference TRBV28 and TRBJ2-7): DVKVTQSSRYLVKRTGEKVFLECVQDMDHENMFWYRQDPGLGLRLIYFSYDVKMKEKGDIPEGYSVSREKKERFSLILESASTNQTSMYLCASSSAGSGPPYEQYFGPGTRLTVT.

CDR3 region: CASSPGGGAGRQPQHF. The DNA for the CDR3 is TGTGCCAGCTCACCCGGCGGGGGGGCAGGACGGCAGCCCCAGCATTTT. The rearrangement joins TRBV18 to TRBJ1-5; possible D gene TRBD1, 6 bases. The germline V and J ends were trimmed by 3 bases and 7 bases, with 19 bases remaining between them. Germline CDR1 KGHSH, CDR2 LQKENI. The CDR3 is 16 amino acids.

J is TRBJ2-4 and V is TRBV11-2; TRBD2 matches at 10 bases. The CDR3 runs 15 residues. Germline CDR1 SGHAT, CDR2 FQNNGV. Trimming at V came to 6 bases and at J to 0 bases, leaving 2 bases not matched to a gene. The CDR3 sequence is CASSLAGVAKNIQYF. CDR3 nucleotide sequence: TGTGCCAGCAGTCTAGCGGGGGTAGCCAAAAACATTCAGTACTTC. The complete variable domain, with remaining parts taken from reference TRBV11-2 and TRBJ2-4, reads EAGVAQSPRYKIIEKRQSVAFWCNPISGHATLYWYQQILGQGPKLLIQFQNNGVVDDSQLPKDRFSAERLKGVDSTLKIQPAKLEDSAVYLCASSLAGVAKNIQYFGAGTRLSVL.

The V call is TRBV12-3 or TRBV12-4, the J call TRBJ1-2; 7 bases are a match to TRBD1. The CDR3 length is 12 residues. Trimming removed 6 bases from V and 8 bases from J; junction bases left unmatched: 6. The CDR3, as DNA: TGTGCCAGCAGGCGGACAGGCGGCGGCTACACCTTC. It translates to CASRRTGGGYTF.

The chain carries TRBV3-1 (or the pseudogene TRBV3-2) and TRBJ2-3, with a weak D call TRBD2 (5 bases). The V gene lost 8 bases and the J gene lost 4 bases, with 10 bases spanning the gap. The CDR3 loop spans 12 amino acids. From germline, CDR1 is LGHDT and CDR2 YNNKEL (reference sequence). CDR3 nucleotide sequence: TGTGCCAGCGGCGGGTTGGCAGATACGCAGTATTTT. Amino acids: CASGGLADTQYF.

The chain has TRBV6-1 and TRBJ1-5; D may be TRBD1 (5 bases). Between the trimmed V and J ends, which lost 1 base and 1 base, there was a span of 8 bases. The germline V gene encodes CDR1 MNHNS and CDR2 SASEGT. The CDR3 has 15 amino acids. This CDR3 reads CASSEVPGSNQPQHF. CDR3 bases: TGTGCCAGCAGTGAAGTTCCAGGGAGCAATCAGCCCCAGCATTTT.

This clone was picked up one time. The rearrangement joins TRBV6-5 to TRBJ1-2; unclear D gene. V dropped 6 bases and J dropped 7 bases, with 24 bases sitting between them. Germline values: CDR1 MNHEY, CDR2 SVGAGI. The CDR3 has 16 amino acids. CDR3 DNA: TGTGCCAGCAGCTACCCCACCGGGGAGAGTAGTGGTGGCTACACCTTC. Translating gives CASSYPTGESSGGYTF.

This chain joins TRBV19 and TRBJ1-2; weak D call: TRBD1 (5 bases). V was shortened by 3 bases and J by 4 bases, with 12 bases between the two germline ends. Germline CDR1 reads LNHDA; CDR2 reads SQIVND (reference sequence). This CDR3 contains 14 residues. Here the CDR3 reads CASSMPGQTYGYTF. CDR3 DNA: TGTGCCAGTAGTATGCCAGGGCAGACCTATGGCTACACCTTC.

CDR3 in DNA: TGTGCCAGCACCAGGGATTATAATTCACCCCTCCACTTT. Its translation is CASTRDYNSPLHF. V is TRBV6-5 and J is TRBJ1-6; the D gene is possibly TRBD1 (5 bases). The V and J ends lost 7 bases and 4 bases respectively, with 8 bases between them. There are 13 residues in the CDR3. Germline CDR1 reads MNHEY; CDR2 reads SVGAGI.

This chain's CDR3 is CASIQRGDSKNIQYF. CDR3 DNA: TGTGCCAGCATCCAAAGGGGGGACAGCAAAAACATTCAGTACTTC. The V gene is TRBV28, the J gene TRBJ2-4, with D perhaps TRBD1 (7 bases). CDR3 length: 15 amino acids. In germline, CDR1 is MDHEN, CDR2 SYDVKM. Trimming took 7 bases from V and 3 from J, leaving 16 bases between them.

The V gene is TRBV5-5, the J gene TRBJ2-5, with TRBD2 matching over 10 bases. Germline CDR1 SGHKS, CDR2 YYEKEE (reference sequence). The CDR3 runs 17 residues. V gave up 3 bases and J gave up 5 bases; unmatched junction bases: 13. The CDR3, as DNA: TGTGCCAGCAGCTATAGCGGGGGGCCACTTTTTCAGGAGACCCAGTACTTC. This gives the protein CASSYSGGPLFQETQYF.

The chain has TRBV2 and TRBJ1-2, with no clear D. Looked up from germline, CDR1 is SNHLY and CDR2 is FYNNEI. Trimming removed 3 bases from V and 0 bases from J, with 11 bases in between. The CDR3 loop spans 15 amino acids. CDR3 nucleotides: TGTGCCAGCAGTGAGAACACCGACACTAACTATGGCTACACCTTC. Protein: CASSENTDTNYGYTF.

In its sample, this clone was seen once. This chain links TRBV7-2 with TRBJ1-5; D may be TRBD1 (5 bases). Per the germline V gene, CDR1 is SGHTA and CDR2 is FQGNSA. Trimming removed 0 bases at V and 1 base at J, with 13 bases between. The CDR3 is 17 amino acids. Here the CDR3 DNA reads TGTGCCAGCAGCTTAGCGACGGGGGAGGGGAGCAATCAGCCCCAGCATTTT. The encoded protein is CASSLATGEGSNQPQHF.

This clone was seen a handful of times. The rearrangement links TRBV7-2 to TRBJ2-2, with D tentatively TRBD2 (5 bases). V was pared by 4 bases and J by 9 bases, with 12 bases between. CDR1 and CDR2 from the germline V gene are SGHTA and FQGNSA. This CDR3 is 13 amino acids long. This chain's CDR3 is CASSSGVVRELFF. The CDR3 DNA is TGTGCCAGCAGCTCCGGGGTAGTCCGGGAGCTGTTTTTT. The full variable domain, its missing parts supplied by reference TRBV7-2 and TRBJ2-2, is GAGVSQSPSNKVTEKGKDVELRCDPISGHTALYWYRQSLGQGLEFLIYFQGNSAPDKSGLPSDRFSAERTGGSVSTLTIQRTQQEDSAVYLCASSSGVVRELFFGEGSRLTVL.

This chain connects TRBV9 to TRBJ1-6; TRBD1 matches at 7 bases. V shed 4 bases, J shed 8 bases, and the junction held 12 bases outside the gene matches. Germline loops: CDR1 SGDLS, CDR2 YYNGEE. CDR3 length: 16 residues. CDR3 sequence: CASSPNEQGNHSPLHF. CDR3 nucleotides: TGTGCCAGCAGCCCCAACGAACAGGGGAATCATTCACCCCTCCACTTT.

This sequence joins TRBV18 and TRBJ2-7; 9 positions agree with TRBD2. Germline CDR1 is KGHSH and CDR2 is LQKENI. Trimming cost V 0 bases and J 6 bases; bases outside gene matches: 15. The CDR3 is made up of 18 amino acids. CDR3 sequence: CASSPPGLLAGGLSEQYF. CDR3 coding DNA: TGTGCCAGCTCACCACCGGGTTTACTGGCGGGAGGGCTGAGCGAGCAGTACTTC.

The rearrangement links TRBV27 to TRBJ2-3; D remains ambiguous. The CDR3 has 14 amino acids. Germline CDR1 is MNHEY and CDR2 is SMNVEV (reference sequence). V lost 2 bases, J lost 5 bases, and 11 bases lay in between. Here the CDR3 reads CASSLPLGIDTQYF. The CDR3 DNA reads as TGTGCCAGCAGTTTACCGCTAGGTATAGATACGCAGTATTTT.

This sequence joins TRBV5-4 and TRBJ1-2, with a tentative D call TRBD1 (6 bases). There are 15 residues in the CDR3. V was trimmed by 0 bases and J by 8 bases, leaving 17 bases between them. Germline loops: CDR1 SGHNT, CDR2 YYREEE (reference sequence). Written as DNA, the CDR3 is TGTGCCAGCAGCTTGGACGGGGGGCCACCGGCGGGCTACACCTTC. It translates to CASSLDGGPPAGYTF.

A remark on this clone: This specimen includes other DNA sequences encoding the same CDR3. The CDR3 DNA reads TGTGCCAGCAGCCCCGACAGTCCTGGAAACACCATATATTTT. This codes for CASSPDSPGNTIYF. The chain is built from TRBV7-2 and TRBJ1-3; TRBD1 is a possible D gene (5 bases). Germline CDR1 and CDR2: SGHTA and FQGNSA. The CDR3 has 14 amino acids. V was shortened by 5 bases and J by 2 bases, with 10 bases between the two germline ends. Full variable domain (rest looked up from reference TRBV7-2 and TRBJ1-3): GAGVSQSPSNKVTEKGKDVELRCDPISGHTALYWYRQSLGQGLEFLIYFQGNSAPDKSGLPSDRFSAERTGGSVSTLTIQRTQQEDSAVYLCASSPDSPGNTIYFGEGSWLTVV.

The chain is built from TRBV28 and TRBJ2-5, with 9 bases identical to TRBD2. The CDR3 has 14 residues. Germline V CDR1 and CDR2: MDHEN, SYDVKM. J lost 4 bases, V lost 5 bases, and 5 bases had no gene match. DNA for the CDR3: TGTGCCAGCAGTAAACCGGGACTAGCAGAGACCCAGTACTTC. Its protein is CASSKPGLAETQYF.

This chain links TRBV18 with TRBJ1-1, with no clear D. The CDR3 spans 17 residues. V lost 3 bases to trimming and J lost 4 bases, with 21 bases between them. Germline assignment: CDR1 KGHSH and CDR2 LQKENI. CDR3 amino acids: CASSPRGSLMQSTEAFF. In nucleotides, the CDR3 is TGTGCCAGCTCACCGCGAGGGTCACTGATGCAAAGCACTGAAGCTTTCTTT.

The chain has TRBV19 and TRBJ1-5; 7 positions match TRBD1. This CDR3 region has 14 residues. From germline, CDR1 is LNHDA and CDR2 SQIVND (reference sequence). Trimming removed 3 bases from V and 6 bases from J; junction bases left unmatched: 5. The CDR3 DNA reads TGTGCCAGTAGTATGCTACAGGGGAGTCAGCCCCAGCATTTT. This gives the protein CASSMLQGSQPQHF. Based on the CDR3 plus reference TRBV19 and TRBJ1-5, the full variable domain is DGGITQSPKYLFRKEGQNVTLSCEQNLNHDAMYWYRQDPGQGLRLIYYSQIVNDFQKGDIAEGYSVSREKKESFPLTVTSAQKNPTAFYLCASSMLQGSQPQHFGDGTRLSIL.

The DNA of the CDR3 is TGTGCCAGCACTAGACCGGGACAGGGAACAGATACGCAGTATTTT. Residues: CASTRPGQGTDTQYF. The J gene is TRBJ2-3, the V gene TRBV28, with 9 bases identical to TRBD1. With V trimmed by 7 bases and J by 3 bases, 8 bases remained unmatched. This CDR3 is built from 15 residues. CDR1 and CDR2 from the germline V gene are MDHEN and SYDVKM.